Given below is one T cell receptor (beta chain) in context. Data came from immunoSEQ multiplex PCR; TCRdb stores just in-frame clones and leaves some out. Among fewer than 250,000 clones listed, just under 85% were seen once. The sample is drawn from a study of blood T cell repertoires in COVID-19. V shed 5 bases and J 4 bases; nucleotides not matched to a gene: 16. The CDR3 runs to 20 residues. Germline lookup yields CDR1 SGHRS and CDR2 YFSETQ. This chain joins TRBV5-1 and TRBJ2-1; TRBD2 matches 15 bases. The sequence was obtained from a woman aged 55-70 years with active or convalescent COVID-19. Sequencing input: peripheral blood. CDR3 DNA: TGCGCCAGCAGGACCCGGACTAGCGGGGGGGACATCGACCCGTACAATGAGCAGTTCTTC. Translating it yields CASRTRTSGGDIDPYNEQFF.